Below are 17 T cell receptor beta chains sequenced from a single sample in a study of Ad26.COV2.S vaccination and SARS-CoV-2 variants. Treatment defined: about 20 received Ad26.COV2.S at low or high dose, single or two shots; about five received placebo; per-sample allocation not given. Each sample was drawn 63 days after the first injection (of vaccine or placebo). Clones were sequenced by immunoSEQ multiplex PCR, and TCRdb holds only the in-frame ones, with some missing. The sample lists some 640,000 clones; about 90% were seen once. Sequencing was performed on peripheral blood, taken in a trial of Ad26.COV2.S vaccine versus placebo. The receptors shown here come from a person aged 18 to 59 who received the Ad26.COV2.S COVID-19 vaccine or a placebo.

The chain links TRBV25-1 to TRBJ2-2; D might be TRBD2 (5 bases). The CDR3 covers 14 residues. Germline assignment: CDR1 MGHDK and CDR2 SYGVNS. Trimming took 4 bases from V and 5 from J, leaving 11 bases between them. In DNA form, the CDR3 reads TGTGCCAGCAGTGTTACGGGATTTACCGGGGAGCTGTTTTTT. This encodes CASSVTGFTGELFF.

The chain employs TRBV3-1 (or the pseudogene TRBV3-2) and TRBJ2-3; D is undetermined. The CDR3 contains 11 residues. The germline V gene has CDR1 LGHDT and CDR2 YNNKEL (reference sequence). The V and J ends lost 5 bases and 6 bases respectively, with 6 bases between them. This CDR3 reads CASSTGDTQYF. The CDR3 coding sequence is TGTGCCAGCAGCACTGGGGATACGCAGTATTTT.

Remarks on this clone: This CDR3 is also generated by other DNA sequences in the sample. This chain links TRBV12-3 or TRBV12-4 with TRBJ2-6; the D is unclear. The CDR3 extends over 13 amino acids. Deletions cut 1 base from V and 3 bases from J, with 1 base between. This CDR3 is CASSLGGANVLTF. The CDR3 DNA follows: TGTGCCAGCAGTTTAGGTGGGGCCAACGTCCTGACTTTC.

This chain links TRBV5-1 with TRBJ1-4; 8 bases match TRBD1. The CDR3 contains 19 residues. J lost 0 bases, V lost 7 bases, and 17 bases had no gene match. Germline CDR1 and CDR2: SGHRS and YFSETQ. The CDR3 reads CASQPGTGVVTATNEKLFF. CDR3 in DNA: TGCGCCAGCCAACCCGGGACAGGCGTAGTTACCGCAACTAATGAAAAACTGTTTTTT.

The V and J genes are TRBV19 and TRBJ1-3; possible D gene TRBD1, 6 bases. The CDR3 length is 15 residues. V was shortened by 3 bases and J by 0 bases, with 9 bases between the two germline ends. Germline V CDR1 and CDR2: LNHDA, SQIVND (reference sequence). This CDR3 is CASSMGAFSGNTIYF. DNA for the CDR3: TGTGCCAGTAGTATGGGGGCCTTCTCTGGAAACACCATATATTTT.

This chain connects TRBV5-8 to TRBJ2-5; possible D gene TRBD2, 6 bases. V was clipped by 2 bases and J by 4 bases, with 15 bases between them. This CDR3 is built from 15 residues. Germline loops: CDR1 SGHTS, CDR2 YDEGEE. CDR3 in DNA: TGTGCCAGCAGCTTACGGGAGCCAAAGTCAGAGACCCAGTACTTC. As protein: CASSLREPKSETQYF. The variable domain in full, with the rest retrieved from reference TRBV5-8 and TRBJ2-5, is EAGVTQSPTHLIKTRGQQATLRCSPISGHTSVYWYQQALGLGLQFLLWYDEGEERNRGNFPPRFSGRQFPNYSSELNVNALELEDSALYLCASSLREPKSETQYFGPGTRLLVL.

V and J are TRBV19 and TRBJ1-6; TRBD1 is a possible D gene (6 bases). Looked up from germline, CDR1 is LNHDA and CDR2 is SQIVND (reference sequence). V was clipped by 9 bases and J by 16 bases, with 25 bases between them. The CDR3 totals 14 residues. CDR3 sequence reads: CASRFPGAKSLLHF. The CDR3 coding sequence is TGTGCCAGCCGATTCCCGGGGGCAAAGAGTCTACTCCACTTT. The full variable domain, completed using reference TRBV19 and TRBJ1-6, is DGGITQSPKYLFRKEGQNVTLSCEQNLNHDAMYWYRQDPGQGLRLIYYSQIVNDFQKGDIAEGYSVSREKKESFPLTVTSAQKNPTAFYLCASRFPGAKSLLHFGNGTRLTVT.

This chain joins TRBV6-5 and TRBJ1-6, with D possibly being TRBD1 (5 bases). The CDR3 consists of 14 residues. Trimming shortened V by 7 bases and J by 5 bases, and 12 bases separated the two germline ends. Looked up from germline, CDR1 is MNHEY and CDR2 is SVGAGI. The CDR3 here is CASKYRWDNSPLHF. The CDR3 coding sequence is TGTGCCAGCAAGTACAGGTGGGATAATTCACCCCTCCACTTT.

This clone was recorded only once. The CDR3 spells CASSQGTGGSSYNEQFF. The DNA for the CDR3 is TGTGCCAGCAGCCAAGGGACAGGGGGCTCTTCCTACAATGAGCAGTTCTTC. The J gene is TRBJ2-1, the V gene TRBV3-1 (or the pseudogene TRBV3-2), with 11 bases that match TRBD1. Germline V gene lookup returns CDR1 LGHDT and CDR2 YNNKEL (reference sequence). The CDR3 is 17 amino acids. Trimming cost V 1 base and J 1 base; bases outside gene matches: 3.

This clone was seen a few times. The V and J genes are TRBV6-1 and TRBJ2-7; 8 bases match TRBD1. CDR1 is MNHNS and CDR2 is SASEGT in the germline V gene. V shed 0 bases, J shed 4 bases, and the junction held 8 bases outside the gene matches. The CDR3 extends over 16 amino acids. This CDR3 is CASSEARWTGRYEQYF. CDR3 bases: TGTGCCAGCAGTGAAGCGCGCTGGACAGGGCGATACGAGCAGTACTTC.

The rearrangement uses TRBV27 and TRBJ1-1, with D tentatively TRBD1 (5 bases). This CDR3 contains 15 residues. Looked up from germline, CDR1 is MNHEY and CDR2 is SMNVEV (reference sequence). Deletions cut 6 bases from V and 1 base from J, with 15 bases between. DNA of the CDR3: TGTGCCAGCAGCGATCCCGGGGGGGGGAACACTGAAGCTTTCTTT. Residues: CASSDPGGGNTEAFF.

J is TRBJ2-7 and V is TRBV7-8; D unclear. The CDR3 runs to 12 residues. The germline V gene has CDR1 SGHVS and CDR2 FQNEAQ. Trimming took off 2 bases at V and 4 bases at J, with 6 bases between the two ends. CDR3 nucleotides: TGTGCCAGCAGCTTACTCGTTTACGAGCAGTACTTC. Translation gives CASSLLVYEQYF.

The chain has TRBV9 and TRBJ2-3, with 12 positions matching TRBD2. The CDR3 is 16 amino acids. Per germline, CDR1 SGDLS and CDR2 YYNGEE. The V and J ends lost 3 bases and 7 bases, in that order; junction bases with no gene match: 9. The CDR3 reads CASSAPLAGGPHTQYF. The CDR3 DNA sequence: TGTGCCAGCAGCGCCCCACTAGCGGGGGGCCCCCATACGCAGTATTTT.

This rearrangement joins TRBV7-2 to TRBJ2-3; 8 bases align to TRBD2. V trimming: 5 bases; J trimming: 3 bases; junction bases outside the gene matches: 7. This CDR3 is built from 15 residues. Looked up from germline, CDR1 is SGHTA and CDR2 is FQGNSA. The CDR3 nucleotides are TGTGCCAGCAGCCTGCGGGGGGCGGGGACAGATACGCAGTATTTT. This translates into CASSLRGAGTDTQYF.

The chain joins TRBV3-1 (or the pseudogene TRBV3-2) to TRBJ2-5; D gene ambiguous. V dropped 0 bases and J dropped 1 base, with 6 bases sitting between them. Germline CDR1 and CDR2: LGHDT and YNNKEL (reference sequence). This CDR3 has 14 amino acids. In nucleotides, the CDR3 is TGTGCCAGCAGCCAAGAGCTTCGCCAAGAGACCCAGTACTTC. As protein: CASSQELRQETQYF.

The chain couples TRBV7-8 to TRBJ2-5, with D unresolved. Deletions cut 2 bases from V and 1 base from J, with 11 bases between. This CDR3 spans 15 amino acids. Germline V gene data show CDR1 as SGHVS and CDR2 as FQNEAQ. The chain's CDR3 is CASSLNPGSQETQYF. CDR3 DNA sequence: TGTGCCAGCAGCTTAAATCCGGGTTCCCAAGAGACCCAGTACTTC.

The V gene is TRBV6-5, the J gene TRBJ1-1; D perhaps matches TRBD1 (5 bases). Germline V gene lookup returns CDR1 MNHEY and CDR2 SVGAGI. This CDR3 is built from 12 residues. V was pared by 8 bases and J by 6 bases, with 13 bases between. In nucleotides, the CDR3 is TGTGCCAGCCGAAGACAGTTCGCTGAAGCTTTCTTT. Translation gives CASRRQFAEAFF.